The rows below give T cell receptor beta chains drawn from one sample of a study of shared clonotypes between healthy human individuals. The table came from immunoSEQ multiplex PCR; TCRdb's copy has only in-frame clones and leaves some out. The repertoire holds 2 million to 3 million clones, with approximately 94% as singletons. The specimen sequenced was naive CD4+ T cells from PBMCs. Source of these receptors: a man younger than 35 in good health. Some clones in this sample may be carry-over from other donors' samples. Each CDR3 is given with its conserved first and last residue. The D gene is left open where the match is weak. Not all rows give a size; the values are once, few, many and, for expanded clones, a class.

clone_size | d_call | j_call | v_call | cdr3_aa | cdr3_nt
. | . | TRBJ1-1 | TRBV7-2 | CASRGRGNTEAFF | TGTGCCAGCAGGGGGAGGGGGAACACTGAAGCTTTCTTT
. | . | TRBJ2-2 | TRBV5-8 | CASSFRGGTGELFF | TGTGCCAGCAGCTTCAGGGGGGGCACCGGGGAGCTGTTTTTT
once | . | TRBJ2-5 | TRBV19 | CASSITGLTETQYF | TGTGCCAGTAGTATAACGGGTTTAACGGAGACCCAGTACTTC
. | . | TRBJ1-5 | TRBV19 | CASSSTPGVQPQHF | TGTGCCAGTAGTAGCACCCCGGGGGTCCAGCCCCAGCATTTT
. | TRBD2 | TRBJ2-1 | TRBV7-3 | CASSLTSSEQFF | TGTGCCAGCAGCTTGACTAGCTCTGAGCAGTTCTTC
. | TRBD2 | TRBJ2-3 | TRBV20-1 | CSALASTQYF | TGCAGCGCACTAGCGTCGACGCAGTATTTT
. | . | TRBJ1-1 | TRBV2 | CASTRVGPTIPEAFF | TGTGCCAGCACCCGGGTCGGGCCAACAATCCCTGAAGCTTTCTTT
. | . | TRBJ1-5 | TRBV18 | CASSEYGGGYSNQPQHF | TGTGCCAGCTCGGAATATGGGGGAGGTTATAGCAATCAGCCCCAGCATTTT
. | . | TRBJ2-7 | TRBV28 | CASSSPYRGGTYEQYF | TGTGCCAGCAGTTCCCCCTACCGGGGCGGAACCTACGAGCAGTACTTC
. | . | TRBJ1-1 | TRBV11-2 | CASSQRQPRAFF | TGTGCCAGCAGTCAAAGACAGCCTCGAGCTTTCTTT
. | . | TRBJ2-1 | TRBV28 | CASSLGYNEQFF | TGTGCCAGCAGCCTGGGGTACAATGAGCAGTTCTTC
once | TRBD1 | TRBJ2-7 | TRBV6-1 | CASSEATGVIYEQYF | TGTGCCAGCAGTGAAGCCACAGGGGTCATCTACGAGCAGTACTTC
once | . | TRBJ1-3 | TRBV6-5 | CASSPSYSGNTIYF | TGTGCCAGCAGTCCAAGTTACTCTGGAAACACCATATATTTT
. | . | TRBJ2-2 | TRBV4-3 | CASSRGLAPGELFF | TGCGCCAGCAGCCGAGGTCTAGCCCCCGGGGAGCTGTTTTTT
. | . | TRBJ1-5 | TRBV2 | CASSELGLGSQPQHF | TGTGCCAGCAGTGAACTGGGCCTAGGGAGTCAGCCCCAGCATTTT
. | . | TRBJ2-1 | TRBV6-5 | CASSYQTDSNEQFF | TGTGCCAGCAGTTACCAAACCGACAGCAATGAGCAGTTCTTC
. | . | TRBJ2-7 | TRBV7-2 | CASSLAPSVPEQYF | TGTGCCAGCAGCTTAGCGCCTTCGGTCCCCGAGCAGTACTTC
. | . | TRBJ1-1 | TRBV27 | CASSLSQGRTEAFF | TGTGCCAGCAGTTTATCGCAGGGGCGGACTGAAGCTTTCTTT
. | TRBD2 | TRBJ2-3 | TRBV11-2 | CASSLLAGSSTDTQYF | TGTGCCAGCAGCTTACTAGCGGGATCTAGCACAGATACGCAGTATTTT